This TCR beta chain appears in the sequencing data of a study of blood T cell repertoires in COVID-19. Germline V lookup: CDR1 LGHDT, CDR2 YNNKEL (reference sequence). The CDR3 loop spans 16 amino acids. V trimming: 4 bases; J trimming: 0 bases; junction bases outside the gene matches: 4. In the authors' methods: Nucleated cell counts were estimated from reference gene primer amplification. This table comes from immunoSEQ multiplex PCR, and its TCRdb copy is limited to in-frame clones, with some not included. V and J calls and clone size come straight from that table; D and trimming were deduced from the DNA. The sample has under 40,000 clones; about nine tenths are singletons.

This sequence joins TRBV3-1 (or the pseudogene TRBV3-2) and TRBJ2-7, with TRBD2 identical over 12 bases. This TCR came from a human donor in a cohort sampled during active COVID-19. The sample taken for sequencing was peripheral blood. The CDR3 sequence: CASSRGLAGSSYEQYF. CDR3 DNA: TGTGCCAGCAGCCGAGGACTAGCGGGGAGCTCCTACGAGCAGTACTTC.